The TCR beta chain under discussion was sequenced for a study of identical twins. General observations from the study: The authors noted that invariant MAIT and iNKT cells could partly confound zero-insertion analyses.

TCRdb independently ran MiXCR on the 5' RACE reads; one entry per CDR3 protein. The data contain hundreds of thousands of distinct CDR3 sequences, roughly 6.2% of them seen just once; the ten biggest clones take up 1.5% to 2%. Turning to this clonotype: What it recognizes is unknown.

Germline V gene sequence: CDR1 SNHLY, CDR2 FYNNEI. V dropped 4 bases and J dropped 6 bases, with 10 bases sitting between them. The CDR3 spans 12 residues. Sequencing used naive T cells sorted from blood. The chain uses TRBV2 and TRBJ2-7, with TRBD1 as a possible D gene (5 bases). The source is a man younger than 35 in good health. The CDR3 is CASSVAGAEQYV. In DNA, the CDR3 is TGTGCCAGCAGTGTAGCTGGGGCCGAGCAGTACGTC.